The clone carrying this T cell receptor (beta chain) was seen a few times. What it binds is unknown. This specimen belongs to a study of beta chain features in type 1 diabetes. Study-level background: Examined across all samples were around 110 million sorted cells. Study outcomes and limitations: VDJ junctions from patients with type 1 diabetes contained fewer insertions and more deletions. All four CD4+ subsets of Type 1 diabetes patients contained TCRB CDR3s that were moderately but significantly shorter.

Every isolated RNA sample was fully reverse transcribed, so sequencing captured expressed TCRB transcripts. Libraries were prepared by immunoSEQ multiplex PCR; TCRdb keeps only in-frame clonotypes and omits some of them. The table has roughly 180,000 clones, less than 9.5% seen once. Germline V CDR1 and CDR2: SGHVS, FNYEAQ. The CDR3 consists of 16 residues. Over 95% purity was reached by all sorted populations. Specimen: central memory CD4+ T cells from blood. The receptor was isolated from a woman in her thirties or forties with type 1 diabetes. V and J are TRBV7-6 and TRBJ2-5, with D perhaps matching TRBD2 (5 bases). The J call is in doubt because the DNA end fits TRBJ2-7 better. The CDR3 reads CASARGLAGGSYEQYF. The DNA of the CDR3 is TGTGCCAGCGCCCGAGGTCTTGCGGGCGGCTCCTACGAGCAGTACTTC.